This T cell receptor (beta chain) was found in a study of radiotherapy plus CTLA-4 blockade in lung cancer. Whole-study results and caveats: Response was reportedly best predicted by early blood T cell clone dynamics, with interferon-beta.

Focal radiation plus CTLA-4 blockade with ipilimumab was administered to patients who had chemo-refractory metastatic non-small-cell lung cancer. This CDR3 is built from 15 residues. CDR1 is MNHEY, CDR2 SVGAGI, per germline. V shed 5 bases and J 6 bases; nucleotides not matched to a gene: 12. This clone was found once. Its specificity is not known. The table came from immunoSEQ multiplex PCR; TCRdb's copy has only in-frame clones and leaves some out. Among over 85,000 clones listed, approximately 82% were seen once. The material was peripheral blood, obtained from a patient treated with radiotherapy plus ipilimumab. This TCR came from a human donor with non-small cell lung cancer that progressed on radiotherapy plus ipilimumab. This chain joins TRBV6-5 and TRBJ1-1, with TRBD1 matching over 7 bases. Here the CDR3 DNA reads TGTGCCAGCAGTCTCTCGACAGGGTCCGGGGCTGAAGCTTTCTTT. Residues: CASSLSTGSGAEAFF.